The 22 T cell receptor beta chains below come from one sample, sequenced in a study of T cell responses to AZD1222 COVID-19 vaccine. TCRdb's copy holds only in-frame clones and misses some; the assay was immunoSEQ multiplex PCR. The sample has about 130,000 clones, 65% to 90% seen once. Sequencing used peripheral blood, obtained on day 0 of AZD1222 vaccination. These TCRs come from an adult in good health.

This chain links TRBV9 with TRBJ1-2; possibly TRBD1 for D (6 bases). The CDR3 contains 15 residues. Germline V CDR1 and CDR2: SGDLS, YYNGEE. The V end was cut by 0 bases, the J end by 8 bases, with 17 bases between. The CDR3 loop is CASSVEPPSDRGYTF. The DNA of the CDR3 is TGTGCCAGCAGCGTAGAGCCCCCATCAGACAGGGGCTACACCTTC. Based on the CDR3 plus reference TRBV9 and TRBJ1-2, the full variable domain is DSGVTQTPKHLITATGQRVTLRCSPRSGDLSVYWYQQSLDQGLQFLIQYYNGEERAKGNILERFSAQQFPDLHSELNLSSLELGDSALYFCASSVEPPSDRGYTFGSGTRLTVV.

Only one count was recorded for this clone. The CDR3 bases are TGTGCCAGCAGCTTGGGCCGCAGGGAGGGCGGCTACACCTTC. It is translated as CASSLGRREGGYTF. V is TRBV5-6 and J is TRBJ1-2, with D maybe TRBD1 (5 bases). Looked up from germline, CDR1 is SGHDT and CDR2 is YYEEEE. Trimming shortened V by 0 bases and J by 8 bases, and 14 bases separated the two germline ends. This CDR3 is built from 14 residues.

The V gene is TRBV19, the J gene TRBJ1-2, with 8 nucleotides matching TRBD1. The CDR3 consists of 13 residues. CDR1 is LNHDA and CDR2 is SQIVND in the germline V gene (reference sequence). After removal of 6 bases from V and 3 bases from J, the junction contained 3 bases not matched to a gene. CDR3 loop: CASRAQGDYGYTF. CDR3 DNA sequence: TGTGCCAGTAGGGCACAGGGGGACTATGGCTACACCTTC.

The gene calls are TRBV10-3 and TRBJ2-5; D not certain. Germline CDR1 is ENHRY and CDR2 is SYGVKD. The germline V and J ends were trimmed by 7 bases and 1 base, with 10 bases remaining between them. The CDR3 runs 13 residues. The CDR3 region has the DNA TGTGCCATCAAGGCCAGCCCCCAAGAGACCCAGTACTTC. Translating it yields CAIKASPQETQYF.

Notes on this clone: A clone one base away is much larger, so this may be a read error. The CDR3 sequence is CASSLNYEQYF. DNA for the CDR3: TGTGCCAGCAGTTTAAACTACGAGCAGTACTTC. The rearrangement uses TRBV28 and TRBJ2-7, with D uncertain. The CDR3 length is 11 residues. CDR1 and CDR2 (germline): MDHEN, SYDVKM. With 2 bases removed from V and 3 bases from J, the gap between germline ends came to 2 bases. The full variable domain, completed using reference TRBV28 and TRBJ2-7, is DVKVTQSSRYLVKRTGEKVFLECVQDMDHENMFWYRQDPGLGLRLIYFSYDVKMKEKGDIPEGYSVSREKKERFSLILESASTNQTSMYLCASSLNYEQYFGPGTRLTVT.

The chain uses TRBV7-2 and TRBJ1-5; D is undetermined. V dropped 0 bases and J dropped 6 bases, with 6 bases sitting between them. The CDR3 contains 13 residues. Germline CDR1 and CDR2: SGHTA and FQGNSA. CDR3 nucleotide sequence: TGTGCCAGCAGCTTAGCGGGGAGTCAGCCCCAGCATTTT. Translated, it gives CASSLAGSQPQHF.

The sample holds a few counts of this clone. This chain links TRBV7-2 with TRBJ1-1; 7 bases match TRBD1. The V gene end was trimmed by 4 bases and the J gene end by 5 bases; junction bases not matched to a gene: 7. The CDR3 spans 14 residues. The germline gives CDR1 SGHTA, CDR2 FQGNSA. The CDR3 region has the DNA TGTGCCAGCAGCTCACAGGGGTTGGGTACTGAAGCTTTCTTT. Amino acid sequence: CASSSQGLGTEAFF.

The chain recombines TRBV7-9 with TRBJ1-1; the D is unclear. The V end was cut by 0 bases, the J end by 4 bases, with 9 bases between. The CDR3 spans 14 residues. Germline V gene sequence: CDR1 SEHNR, CDR2 FQNEAQ (reference sequence). The CDR3 loop reads CASSLAGDLTEAFF. The CDR3 DNA is TGTGCCAGCAGCTTAGCCGGGGATCTCACTGAAGCTTTCTTT.

V and J are TRBV2 and TRBJ1-5, with D tentatively TRBD1 (5 bases). V lost 3 bases and J 11 bases, leaving 14 bases between the germline ends. This CDR3 spans 13 amino acids. Germline assignment: CDR1 SNHLY and CDR2 FYNNEI. The CDR3 protein is CASSEGEGRAQHF. The CDR3 region has the DNA TGTGCCAGCAGTGAGGGGGAGGGGAGGGCCCAGCATTTT. The variable domain in full, with the rest retrieved from reference TRBV2 and TRBJ1-5, is EPEVTQTPSHQVTQMGQEVILRCVPISNHLYFYWYRQILGQKVEFLVSFYNNEISEKSEIFDDQFSVERPDGSNFTLKIRSTKLEDSAMYFCASSEGEGRAQHFGDGTRLSIL.

This clone was counted a few times. In nucleotides, the CDR3 is TGTGCCAGCAGCACCGGACTAGCGGGGCCACTCGACAATGAGCAGTTCTTC. This encodes CASSTGLAGPLDNEQFF. The rearrangement uses TRBV11-3 and TRBJ2-1; 12 bases are a match to TRBD2. CDR1 and CDR2 from the germline V gene are SGHNT and YENEEA. The V and J ends lost 5 bases and 5 bases, in that order; junction bases with no gene match: 10. The CDR3 is 17 residues long.

The V gene is TRBV5-6, the J gene TRBJ1-2, with D uncertain. Germline V gene sequence: CDR1 SGHDT, CDR2 YYEEEE. Trimming removed 3 bases at V and 5 bases at J, with 8 bases between. The CDR3 contains 12 residues. The CDR3 region is CASSSSPYGYTF. CDR3 coding DNA: TGTGCCAGCAGCTCCTCCCCATATGGCTACACCTTC.

The chain uses TRBV9 and TRBJ2-5; 14 bases fit TRBD2. This CDR3 has 17 amino acids. Germline V gene data show CDR1 as SGDLS and CDR2 as YYNGEE. V shed 4 bases, J shed 5 bases, and the junction held 10 bases outside the gene matches. The CDR3 coding sequence is TGTGCCAGCAGCTTCGGACTAGCGGGGGGCGGCATGGAGACCCAGTACTTC. Its protein product is CASSFGLAGGGMETQYF. The full variable domain, with the rest looked up from reference TRBV9 and TRBJ2-5, is DSGVTQTPKHLITATGQRVTLRCSPRSGDLSVYWYQQSLDQGLQFLIQYYNGEERAKGNILERFSAQQFPDLHSELNLSSLELGDSALYFCASSFGLAGGGMETQYFGPGTRLLVL.

This chain links TRBV11-3 with TRBJ1-1; D is ambiguous. Trimming removed 4 bases from V and 3 bases from J, with 15 bases in between. The length of the CDR3 is 15 residues. Germline V gene data show CDR1 as SGHNT and CDR2 as YENEEA. CDR3 nucleotides: TGTGCCAGCAGCTCCCCTCGACGGAGGGACACTGAAGCTTTCTTT. Translating it yields CASSSPRRRDTEAFF.

The chain links TRBV28 to TRBJ1-5; D might be TRBD1 (5 bases). Germline values: CDR1 MDHEN, CDR2 SYDVKM. V was cut by 5 bases and J by 8 bases, with 16 bases left in between. This CDR3 has 14 residues. DNA for the CDR3: TGTGCCAGCAGTAAGGCAGGGCTTTTTGAGCCCCAGCATTTT. The encoded protein is CASSKAGLFEPQHF. The variable domain in full, completed from reference TRBV28 and TRBJ1-5, reads DVKVTQSSRYLVKRTGEKVFLECVQDMDHENMFWYRQDPGLGLRLIYFSYDVKMKEKGDIPEGYSVSREKKERFSLILESASTNQTSMYLCASSKAGLFEPQHFGDGTRLSIL.

There are a few counts of this clone. The V and J genes are TRBV7-2 and TRBJ2-5, with TRBD1 matching 7 bases. The V segment lost 5 bases and the J segment 1 base; nucleotides outside the gene matches: 10. Germline loops: CDR1 SGHTA, CDR2 FQGNSA. The CDR3 is made up of 16 amino acids. CDR3 residues: CASSRFRDSSQETQYF. CDR3 coding DNA: TGTGCCAGCAGCCGTTTCCGGGACAGTTCCCAAGAGACCCAGTACTTC.

V gene TRBV19 combines with J gene TRBJ1-5; TRBD1 is a possible D gene (6 bases). Germline V CDR1 and CDR2: LNHDA, SQIVND (reference sequence). CDR3 length: 14 amino acids. Between the trimmed V and J ends, which lost 6 bases and 1 base, there was a span of 10 bases. This CDR3 is CASSPQGSNQPQHF. The CDR3 DNA sequence: TGTGCCAGTAGCCCGCAGGGGAGCAATCAGCCCCAGCATTTT.

This clone came up once. The chain uses TRBV7-8 and TRBJ2-6, with TRBD1 as a possible D gene (6 bases). The V end was cut by 3 bases, the J end by 0 bases, with 15 bases between. CDR1 and CDR2 (germline): SGHVS, FQNEAQ. The CDR3 contains 18 residues. CDR3 sequence (DNA): TGTGCCAGCAGCTTCACAAAGGGACAAAGCTCTGGGGCCAACGTCCTGACTTTC. It specifies CASSFTKGQSSGANVLTF.

This chain connects TRBV10-2 to TRBJ2-7; the match to TRBD1 covers 10 bases. From germline, CDR1 is WSHSY and CDR2 SAAADI. J was trimmed by 2 bases and V by 6 bases; bases with no gene match: 4. The CDR3 has 14 residues. The CDR3 is CASRPGTGAYEQYF. Here the CDR3 DNA reads TGCGCCAGCAGACCCGGGACAGGGGCCTACGAGCAGTACTTC.

The V and J genes are TRBV28 and TRBJ1-5; 7 bases map to TRBD1. From germline, CDR1 is MDHEN and CDR2 SYDVKM. J was trimmed by 5 bases and V by 10 bases; bases with no gene match: 17. The CDR3 extends over 16 amino acids. The CDR3 sequence: CATNSPRQGKDQPQHF. CDR3 nucleotides: TGTGCCACCAACAGCCCTCGACAGGGCAAGGATCAGCCCCAGCATTTT.

The genes are TRBV9 and TRBJ1-1; no definite D call. This CDR3 region has 14 residues. Trimming pared 2 bases from V and 2 bases from J, leaving 10 bases between. Germline lookup yields CDR1 SGDLS and CDR2 YYNGEE. DNA for the CDR3: TGTGCCAGCAGCGTCGTGGGAGCTAACACTGAAGCTTTCTTT. Residues: CASSVVGANTEAFF.

The V call is TRBV3-1 (or the pseudogene TRBV3-2), the J call TRBJ2-7; D is uncertain. The CDR3 is made up of 14 amino acids. V lost 4 bases and J lost 6, with 16 bases in between. From germline, CDR1 is LGHDT and CDR2 YNNKEL (reference sequence). This CDR3 is CASSPIPNSLEQYF. CDR3 sequence (DNA): TGTGCCAGCAGCCCCATACCAAATAGCCTCGAGCAGTACTTC.

The rearrangement uses TRBV6-5 and TRBJ2-7; the match to TRBD2 covers 9 bases. This CDR3 comprises 13 residues. J was trimmed by 3 bases and V by 7 bases; bases with no gene match: 4. Germline loops: CDR1 MNHEY, CDR2 SVGAGI. The CDR3 DNA sequence: TGTGCCAGCAAGCGGGGGGCCCTCTACGAGCAGTACTTC. It codes for CASKRGALYEQYF.